This is a list of T cell receptor beta chains from one sample in a study of monozygotic twins with inflammatory bowel disease. TCRdb reprocessed the 5' RACE reads, keeping one entry per CDR3 protein, no DNA. There are about 380,000 distinct CDR3 sequences in the sample, with 2.5% to 3% held by the top ten. Sequencing used blood. The receptors derive from a human donor with ulcerative colitis or Crohn's disease, or a healthy co-twin of an affected twin (not recorded which). Each CDR3 is given with its conserved first and last residue.

14 | TRBJ2-7 | TRBV4-3 | CASSPLGYSDEQYF
15 | TRBJ1-5 | TRBV12-3/TRBV12-4 | CASSLETRSNQPQHF
15 | TRBJ2-5 | TRBV12-3/TRBV12-4 | CASKEPGQGFETQYF
16 | TRBJ2-3 | TRBV9 | CASSPLGRASTDTQYF
15 | TRBJ1-6 | TRBV7-3 | CASSLNSGLDSPLHF
13 | TRBJ2-7 | TRBV6-1 | CASSERAPYEQYF
14 | TRBJ2-5 | TRBV7-2 | CASSETGIQKTQYF
12 | TRBJ2-7 | TRBV15 | CATSKSTLEQYF
13 | TRBJ2-3 | TRBV2 | CASTQGQGDTQYF
16 | TRBJ2-2 | TRBV5-1 | CASSLFGSGNTGELFF
16 | TRBJ2-1 | TRBV10-3 | CAISEVGLAGWNEQFF
11 | TRBJ1-1 | TRBV25-1 | CASSENTEAFF
16 | TRBJ2-1 | TRBV18 | CASSSGRDRVDNEQFF
16 | TRBJ2-1 | TRBV7-9 | CASSSTTVSSYNEQFF
15 | TRBJ1-2 | TRBV27 | CASSLGQGAVYGYTF
15 | TRBJ2-7 | TRBV12-3/TRBV12-4 | CASSLMWGGSYEQYF
17 | TRBJ2-1 | TRBV20-1 | CSAIGTSGGISYNEQFF
15 | TRBJ1-3 | TRBV12-3/TRBV12-4 | CASSFLLRAGNTIYF
16 | TRBJ2-3 | TRBV9 | CASSVPSGGAPDTQYF
14 | TRBJ2-1 | TRBV27 | CASNRDRGVNEQFF
16 | TRBJ2-7 | TRBV18 | CASSGTGGFKSYEQYF
17 | TRBJ1-2 | TRBV7-6 | CASSLDPGTATSYGYTF